Presented here are 25 T cell receptor beta chains from one specimen sequenced in a study of CD8 T cells in ankylosing spondylitis (dated by TCRdb to 2016 to 2017). Results and caveats for the whole study, not just this receptor: Blood from ankylosing spondylitis patients appeared to be characterized by a TCR beta motif made up of under ten highly homologous amino acid variants.

These TCRs are of unknown antigen specificity. Libraries were made using 5' RACE. Sequencing relied on an Illumina HiSeq 2500. The public reads were run again by TCRdb, first through fastp at Q25 and then through MiXCR, and only productive beta chains were kept. A single entry per CDR3 protein holds the most common genes and DNA from its merged rows. A total of about 220,000 distinct CDR3 sequences appear in this sample, around 6.6% of them only once. The top ten constitute 12% to 15% of the sample. Material for sequencing was blood, either unsorted or a sorted T cell fraction (not recorded which). All receptors come from a male donor with ankylosing spondylitis.

For this clonotype: One base away lies a much larger clone, so this may be a sequencing read error. The genes are TRBV6-2 or TRBV6-3 and TRBJ2-7, with D possibly being TRBD1 (5 bases). This CDR3 is 15 amino acids long. The V gene's germline CDR1 is MNHEY and CDR2 SVGEGT. DNA for the CDR3: TGTGCCAGCAGTTACTCGACAGTCGGACCCTACGTGCAGTACTTC. It encodes CASSYSTVGPYVQYF.

In this sample, this clonotype turned up many times. The V call is TRBV9, the J call TRBJ1-4; tentatively, D is TRBD1 (5 bases). From germline, CDR1 is SGDLS and CDR2 YYNGEE. The CDR3 spans 14 residues. Trimming stripped 7 bases from V and 0 bases from J, with 10 bases between. The CDR3 protein is CASSQGATNEKLFF. DNA for the CDR3: TGTGCCAGCTCGCAGGGTGCAACTAATGAAAAACTGTTTTTT.

This clonotype was counted many times. This chain joins TRBV5-1 and TRBJ1-1, with D possibly matching TRBD1 (5 bases). V lost 0 bases and J lost 7, with 10 bases in between. This CDR3 is built from 13 residues. The germline V gene encodes CDR1 SGHRS and CDR2 YFSETQ. DNA for the CDR3: TGCGCCAGCAGCTTGGGACAGAACCTTGAAGCTTTCTTT. As protein: CASSLGQNLEAFF. The full variable domain, rest sourced from reference TRBV5-1 and TRBJ1-1, is KAGVTQTPRYLIKTRGQQVTLSCSPISGHRSVSWYQQTPGQGLQFLFEYFSETQRNKGNFPGRFSGRQFSNSRSEMNVSTLELGDSALYLCASSLGQNLEAFFGQGTRLTVV.

This clonotype was recorded many times. The chain's CDR3 is CSARDRVGANYGYTF. CDR3 nucleotide sequence: TGCAGTGCCAGGGACAGGGTGGGGGCGAACTATGGCTACACCTTC. The V and J genes are TRBV20-1 and TRBJ1-2, with 9 bases lining up with TRBD1. Per the germline V gene, CDR1 is DFQATT and CDR2 is SNEGSKA (reference sequence). CDR3 length equals 15 residues. V was clipped by 6 bases and J by 2 bases; unmatched bases: 10.

Many counts were recorded for this clonotype. The chain couples TRBV6-5 to TRBJ2-1; TRBD2 matches at 14 bases. Looked up from germline, CDR1 is MNHEY and CDR2 is SVGAGI. J was trimmed by 2 bases and V by 2 bases; bases with no gene match: 8. This CDR3 is 19 amino acids long. CDR3 loop: CASSYPKGTSGRPYNEQFF. The CDR3 DNA follows: TGTGCCAGCAGTTACCCCAAGGGGACTAGCGGGAGACCCTACAATGAGCAGTTCTTC.

This clonotype came up many times. Here the CDR3 reads CSTRTVNTEAFF. The CDR3 bases are TGCAGCACCCGGACAGTGAACACTGAAGCTTTCTTT. The chain uses TRBV29-1 and TRBJ1-1; maybe TRBD1 (6 bases). CDR1 and CDR2 (germline): SQVTM, ANQGSEA. The CDR3 totals 12 residues. The germline V and J ends were trimmed by 8 bases and 0 bases, with 10 bases remaining between them.

A note on this clonotype: This may be a read error, as it is one base from a much larger clone. The CDR3 protein is CASSLRRSYGYTF. Written as DNA, the CDR3 is TGTGCCAGCAGTTTAAGACGAAGCTATGGCTACACCTTC. V usage is TRBV27 and J usage is TRBJ1-2; D unresolved. V lost 2 bases, J lost 4 bases, and 8 bases lay in between. The length of the CDR3 is 13 residues. The germline V gene has CDR1 MNHEY and CDR2 SMNVEV (reference sequence).

This clonotype has ten or more counts. The rearrangement joins TRBV28 to TRBJ2-3; possible D gene TRBD2, 6 bases. The CDR3 is 18 residues long. Per germline, CDR1 MDHEN and CDR2 SYDVKM. Trimming removed 2 bases at V and 0 bases at J, with 18 bases between. This chain's CDR3 is CASSLVPLAHKSTDTQYF. In DNA form, the CDR3 reads TGTGCCAGCAGTTTAGTCCCCCTAGCGCACAAGAGCACAGATACGCAGTATTTT.

This clonotype was detected many times. The chain joins TRBV21-1 to TRBJ2-3; the D call TRBD1 from the table was never checked on the DNA. TRBV21-1 is shown as a pseudogene. There are 17 residues in the CDR3. CDR3 sequence reads: CASTYRWRGRNTDTQYF. The CDR3, as DNA: TGTGCCAGCACCTACCGGTGGAGGGGGCGGAACACAGATACGCAGTATTTT.

This clonotype was detected a few times. The V gene is TRBV13, the J gene TRBJ2-5, with D unclear. Looked up from germline, CDR1 is PRHDT and CDR2 is FYEKMQ (reference sequence). Trimming took off 5 bases at V and 5 bases at J, with 15 bases between the two ends. The CDR3 has 14 residues. The CDR3 region has the DNA TGTGCCAGCAGCCCCAGGACCTTACGGGAGACCCAGTACTTC. Protein sequence: CASSPRTLRETQYF.

This clonotype was seen only once. A clone one base away is much larger, so this may be a read error. The rearrangement joins TRBV25-1 to TRBJ1-1; 10 nucleotides align to TRBD1. This CDR3 spans 16 amino acids. Germline-derived CDR1 and CDR2 are MGHDK and SYGVNS. Here the CDR3 reads CGSSSIGTGVNTEAFF. DNA of the CDR3: TGTGGCAGCAGCTCCATCGGGACAGGGGTGAACACTGAAGCTTTCTTT.

Many counts were recorded for this clonotype. This chain uses TRBV10-3 with TRBJ2-7; D unclear. The CDR3 runs 11 residues. The germline V gene encodes CDR1 ENHRY and CDR2 SYGVKD. Trimming pared 6 bases from V and 3 bases from J, leaving 6 bases between. The CDR3 DNA reads as TGTGCCATCAGCCCTCTCTACGAGCAGTACTTC. Translation: CAISPLYEQYF.

This clonotype was seen repeatedly, ten times or more. The CDR3 nucleotides are TGTGCCAGCAGTTTCACCCCCGCTGAAGCTTTCTTT. This codes for CASSFTPAEAFF. J is TRBJ1-1 and V is TRBV28; D unresolved. The germline V gene has CDR1 MDHEN and CDR2 SYDVKM. Trimming shortened V by 3 bases and J by 6 bases, and 8 bases separated the two germline ends. The CDR3 is made up of 12 amino acids.

The chain employs TRBV12-3 or TRBV12-4 and TRBJ2-1; 10 nucleotides align to TRBD2. V gave up 7 bases and J gave up 3 bases; unmatched junction bases: 6. The length of the CDR3 is 15 residues. CDR3 amino acids: CASTPSSGGYNEQFF. CDR3 nucleotide sequence: TGTGCCAGCACTCCATCTAGCGGGGGCTACAATGAGCAGTTCTTC.

This clonotype was seen many times. The V gene is TRBV27, the J gene TRBJ2-3; D call uncertain. The CDR3 has 14 residues. Trimming removed 2 bases at V and 6 bases at J, with 12 bases between. The germline V gene encodes CDR1 MNHEY and CDR2 SMNVEV (reference sequence). The CDR3 bases are TGTGCCAGCAGTTTAGAAGTAAGCGCTGATACGCAGTATTTT. Translation: CASSLEVSADTQYF.

This clonotype was counted ten times or more. V and J are TRBV6-2 or TRBV6-3 and TRBJ2-7; the match to TRBD2 covers 8 bases. The CDR3 covers 14 residues. With V trimmed by 2 bases and J by 2 bases, 2 bases remained unmatched. Per the germline V gene, CDR1 is MNHEY and CDR2 is SVGEGT. The CDR3 nucleotides read TGTGCCAGCAGTTACCAGCGGGGGCCCTACGAGCAGTACTTC. This translates into CASSYQRGPYEQYF.

This clonotype has a count of ten or more. The rearrangement joins TRBV4-3 to TRBJ1-5, with D perhaps matching TRBD1 (5 bases). The V gene lost 3 bases and the J gene lost 0 bases, with 9 bases spanning the gap. CDR3 length: 15 amino acids. Germline assignment: CDR1 LGHNA and CDR2 YSLEER. DNA of the CDR3: TGCGCCAGCAGCCAGCAGGGATATAGCAATCAGCCCCAGCATTTT. Its protein is CASSQQGYSNQPQHF.

This clonotype is a singleton in its sample. The rearrangement links TRBV20-1 to TRBJ2-5; D remains ambiguous. CDR3 size: 13 residues. Germline loops: CDR1 DFQATT, CDR2 SNEGSKA (reference sequence). Deletions cut 6 bases from V and 5 bases from J, with 16 bases between. The CDR3 DNA reads TGCAGTGCCCCGGGTCCCATGCGGGAGACCCAGTACTTC. Amino acids: CSAPGPMRETQYF.

This clonotype was recorded at least ten times. The chain combines TRBV7-9 with TRBJ2-7; 8 bases are shared with TRBD2. The CDR3 is made up of 15 amino acids. V was pared by 4 bases and J by 6 bases, with 11 bases of the junction left unmatched. Per the germline V gene, CDR1 is SEHNR and CDR2 is FQNEAQ (reference sequence). DNA for the CDR3: TGTGCCAGCAGCTCATGGGGAAGCGGGAGTGGCGAGCAGTACTTC. This codes for CASSSWGSGSGEQYF.

This clonotype was recorded at least ten times. The V gene is TRBV11-2, the J gene TRBJ2-3; TRBD2 matches 8 bases. Trimming removed 5 bases from V and 0 bases from J; junction bases left unmatched: 7. Germline assignment: CDR1 SGHAT and CDR2 FQNNGV. CDR3 size: 16 residues. The CDR3: CASSPGLAASTDTQYF. The CDR3, as DNA: TGTGCCAGCAGCCCCGGACTAGCAGCTAGCACAGATACGCAGTATTTT.

This clonotype was recorded at least ten times. This chain uses TRBV11-2 with TRBJ2-7; D call uncertain. CDR1 SGHAT and CDR2 FQNNGV come from the germline V gene. This CDR3 is 13 amino acids long. Trimming took 1 base from V and 7 from J, leaving 11 bases between them. The CDR3 bases are TGTGCCAGCAGCTTAGGCCGACTCCCTGAGCAGTACTTC. Protein sequence: CASSLGRLPEQYF.

This clonotype was detected ten times or more. This rearrangement joins TRBV21-1 to TRBJ1-3. TRBV21-1 is annotated as a pseudogene. The CDR3 is made up of 17 amino acids. The CDR3 DNA follows: TGTGCCAGCAGCAAACCAACGGAGTCCTCTCCTGGAAACACCATATATTTT. Its protein product is CASSKPTESSPGNTIYF.

This clonotype was observed many times. V usage is TRBV10-3 and J usage is TRBJ1-2, with 10 bases aligning to TRBD1. CDR1 and CDR2 (germline): ENHRY, SYGVKD. The CDR3 length is 15 residues. The J segment lost 6 bases and the V segment lost 0 bases, leaving 4 bases of the junction unmatched. Written as DNA, the CDR3 is TGTGCCATCAGTGAGTCTGGGACAGGGGTGAATGGCTACACCTTC. Its protein is CAISESGTGVNGYTF.

This clonotype was seen ten or more times. The chain uses TRBV20-1 and TRBJ1-1, with a weak D call TRBD1 (5 bases). This CDR3 contains 16 residues. The V gene lost 0 bases and the J gene lost 0 bases, with 14 bases spanning the gap. In germline, CDR1 is DFQATT, CDR2 SNEGSKA (reference sequence). CDR3 DNA: TGCAGTGCTAGAGATTGGGGGAGAGTTATGAACACTGAAGCTTTCTTT. It encodes CSARDWGRVMNTEAFF.

There are many counts of this clonotype. The V gene is TRBV6-5, the J gene TRBJ1-5; no clear D gene. The CDR3 is 16 residues long. From germline, CDR1 is MNHEY and CDR2 SVGAGI. The germline V and J ends were trimmed by 0 bases and 1 base, with 10 bases remaining between them. This chain's CDR3 is CASSYSPTGSNQPQHF. The CDR3 nucleotides are TGTGCCAGCAGTTACTCTCCTACTGGGAGCAATCAGCCCCAGCATTTT.